This T cell receptor beta chain comes out of a study of CXCR3-negative and CXCR3-positive naive CD8 T cells. Study conclusions and caveats: Fresh PBMCs served for most assays, and CXCR3 expression fell partially after cryopreservation. Comparably high diversity marked both naive subsets, whereas memory CD8+ cells had much lower diversity.

The authors prepared UMI-labeled TRB cDNA libraries by 5' RACE. TCRdb re-called the 5' RACE reads; one entry per CDR3 protein, DNA not given. The sample has 75,000 to 95,000 distinct CDR3 sequences. Regarding this clonotype: The antigen is undetermined.

Germline values: CDR1 SQVTM, CDR2 ANQGSEA. The CDR3 runs 11 residues. This clonotype was sampled from a human donor in good health. Some clones in this sample may be carry-over from other donors' samples. The chain couples TRBV29-1 to TRBJ2-2. The sequencing sample was made of naive CXCR3- CD8+ T cells from blood. As to subset: CD45RO-CCR7+CD27+CD95- naive CD8+ T cells lacking CXCR3 (TNR3-). CDR3 amino acids: CSVLKTGELFF.